The following is a TCR beta chain sequence with its context. The sample belongs to a study of blood T cell repertoires in COVID-19. This CDR3 region has 15 residues. V trimming: 5 bases; J trimming: 4 bases; junction bases outside the gene matches: 10. Germline values: CDR1 SGHDT, CDR2 YYEEEE. Only in-frame clones appear in the TCRdb table, and some are missing; sequencing was by immunoSEQ multiplex PCR. The sample shows about 90,000 clones, roughly four fifths of them seen only once. The chain recombines TRBV5-6 with TRBJ2-3; TRBD1 matches at 7 bases. The material sequenced was peripheral blood. The clonotype was recovered from a man aged 60-69 years with acute or convalescent COVID-19. In DNA, the CDR3 is TGTGCCAGCAGACTTACAGGGGTTGACGCAGATACGCAGTATTTT. This gives the protein CASRLTGVDADTQYF.